Listed here is a single TCR beta chain. The target of this receptor is not known. The data stem from a study of T cells expressing NK-cell markers (dated by TCRdb to 2019 to 2021). Looking at the study overall: Three sorted T-cell subsets (CD3+CD56+NKG2C+, CD3+CD56+NKG2C- and CD3+CD56-NKG2C+) from eight donors had their TCR beta-chain repertoires profiled. Among the eight sequenced donors, only one was HCMV-seronegative, while the other seven were HCMV-seropositive. The study sequenced eight donors, all healthy volunteers chosen at random: three men and five women. The libraries were sequenced on Illumina HiSeq 2000/2500, MiSeq or NextSeq, producing 2 x 150 bp reads.

The CDR3, from cysteine to phenylalanine, totals 18 residues. The nucleotide record is missing. Taken from the germline V gene (reference sequence), the CDR1 and CDR2 loops are MNHEY and SMNVEV. What the study reported, not specific to this receptor: In a handful of donors, the dominant CD3+CD56+NKG2C+ clonotypes were found to rank among the top 10 CD8+ clonotypes and to make up roughly 1.0-7.0% of CD8+ T cells. It remained unclear whether the expanded NKG2C-expressing T cell clones were specific for HCMV antigens. Those dominant clonotypes were again the most abundant among CD3+CD56-NKG2C+ cells in a few donors, at about 25-60.1%.

Sequencing was carried out with an Illumina HiSeq 2000. The TCR beta cDNA libraries were made using 5'RACE template switching, a step that added both a universal primer site and unique molecular identifiers. Priming for cDNA synthesis came from the TCR beta constant segment, and two successive PCR amplification steps followed. The published analysis was carried out like this. MIGEC was used to demultiplex reads and group reads by UMI, and MiTCR was used to assemble and quantify clonotypes. To remove erroneous sequences, TCR cDNA sequences were retained only when supported by two or more reads. Downstream repertoire analysis used the tcR package, and clonotypes were matched across fractions by CDR3 nucleotide sequence plus V segment. VDJmatch was used to annotate antigen specificity against VDJdb, with one amino acid substitution allowed in CDR3. The reads were reprocessed in TCRdb, with one entry per CDR3 protein sequence and no accompanying DNA. It is TCRdb's table, rather than the study itself, that gives the V and J calls and clone size. In this sample's table one finds about 550,000 distinct CDR3 sequences. Clones ranked in the top ten supply approximately 3.6% of the sample.

To determine HCMV serostatus, a commercial ELISA kit was used to detect HCMV-specific IgG in serum. Peripheral blood mononuclear cells were isolated from blood by Ficoll density gradient centrifugation. The receptor's source is a man between 18 and 35 years old in good health. Donor details come from another sample of the same person, matched by shared clones. The sample consisted of blood T cells: a sorted CD56 or NKG2C T cell subset, CD4+ or CD8+ T cells, or bulk PBMC T cells (not recorded which). This sequence uses TRBV27 and TRBJ1-4; there is no DNA to check the TCRdb D call of TRBD1. The CDR3 reads CASSLSIGDRGSDEKLFF.